This T cell receptor (beta chain) was recorded in a study of T cells in Graves' hyperthyroidism and ophthalmopathy (dated by TCRdb to about 2019). Turning to the overall study: Peripheral blood samples were taken at initial diagnosis, before any treatment was given. TCR V-J signatures able to tell the groups apart were searched for in a discovery cohort of some 100 patients, of whom about 40 had Graves' ophthalmopathy and 55 to 60 had stable Graves' hyperthyroidism. Prospective prediction of ophthalmopathy was tested in an independent validation cohort consisting of 18 to 20 hyperthyroidism patients and around 16 patients who later progressed to ophthalmopathy. The approximately 97 discovery patients were randomly divided into training and test sets at a 7:3 ratio. The study also compared thyroid tissue and blood T-cell repertoires from five or six Graves' hyperthyroidism patients. After blood sampling, hyperthyroidism patients were treated with methimazole at a starting dose of 30 mg daily, and ophthalmopathy patients were treated with high-dose intravenous methylprednisolone. The paper reports TCR Vbeta CDR3 sequencing of approximately 140 peripheral blood samples: approximately 41 ophthalmopathy, under 80 hyperthyroidism and approximately 17 progressor patients. General study outcomes and caveats: No statistical method was used to set the sample size in advance, and investigators knew the group allocation. Most expanded thyroid clonotypes (frequency above 0.001) were also detected in blood, suggesting blood repertoires may reflect thyroid immune responses. A 13 V-J signature model separated ophthalmopathy from stable hyperthyroidism, with 87.88% sensitivity and roughly 84% specificity in cross-validation and 80%/75% in testing. In validation, the model predicted progression to ophthalmopathy with roughly 66% sensitivity and 72% to 75% specificity, a median of approximately 6.7 months before onset.

Hyperthyroidism patients were newly diagnosed, with disease duration under 2 months, and aged 18 to 65 years. The study excluded patients with uncontrolled infections, other autoimmune diseases, pregnancy or lactation. Clinical symptoms, serum thyroxine and TRAb, thyroid ultrasound, and orbital computed tomography formed the basis for the diagnoses. Blood from progressor patients was drawn when they were first diagnosed with hyperthyroidism, before any ophthalmopathy symptoms appeared. PBMCs were isolated from about 10 ml of fresh peripheral blood by Ficoll-Paque density gradient centrifugation. Progressor patients were first diagnosed with Graves' hyperthyroidism and then developed ophthalmopathy during follow-up. Total RNA was extracted using Trizol reagent, and RNA quality was assessed on an Agilent 2100 Bioanalyzer. Amplification of TCR beta CDR3 regions was carried out from RNA transcripts. A first-round RT-PCR of the TCR CDR3 used the HTBI primer set with the Qiagen OneStep RT-PCR kit. A second multiplex PCR round built the libraries, followed by size selection and purification. The libraries were sequenced on an Illumina HiSeq2000 using paired-end 100 bp reads. Per the authors' processing: SOAPnuke was used to process the raw data, throwing out any read that contained adapters or uncalled bases, had a mean Phred below 15, or lacked an exact constant-primer or identifier match. High-quality paired reads were merged using COPE v1.2.5, and each unique nucleotide sequence was defined as a clonotype. Clonotypes were aligned to IMGT TRBV, TRBD and TRBJ reference segments using MiTCR v1.1. The analysis included only V-J combinations with a frequency above 0.0001, which together covered approximately 99% of the repertoires. The TCS score was defined as the ratio of F50 (clonal expansion) to E x V (chaos), calculated using BLOSUM62-based TCRdist between CDR3 peptides within each V-J. Welch's t-statistics and random forest reduced roughly 540 V-J features to fewer than 15, which were used in a naive Bayes classifier (R e1071). TCRdb ran its own pipeline on the public reads, namely fastp trimming at Q25 and MiXCR clone calling, and kept in-frame beta chains. Rows matching on CDR3 protein sequence are summarized as one entry with the most common DNA and genes. Here the V and J calls rest on TCRdb's processing, not on the authors' analysis. This sample is represented by about 580,000 distinct CDR3 sequences; about 15% of them were singletons. The ten top clones hold 5.8% of the sample.

The CDR3 numbers 15 residues from cysteine through phenylalanine. Left in the record is the CDR3 DNA by itself, 45 bases read in frame from the first base. CDR1 and CDR2 are drawn from the germline V gene (reference sequence): MNHEY, SMNVEV. After removal of 5 bases from V and 4 bases from J, the junction retains 7 bases not matched to a gene. This clonotype was found many times. Its antigen remains unidentified. No qualities accompany the bases; no much larger clone lies one base away. The specimen sequenced was blood. The receptor comes from a woman in her thirties with Graves' hyperthyroidism that later progressed to Graves' ophthalmopathy. The chain is assembled from TRBV27 and TRBJ2-2; TRBD1 lines up with 7 middle nucleotides. The CDR3 sequence is CASSTSRQGTGELFF. The bases read TGTGCCAGCAGTACCTCCCGACAGGGCACCGGGGAGCTGTTTTTT.